This is a list of T cell receptor beta chains from one sample in a study of cytomegalovirus exposure and HLA in healthy donors. TCRdb's copy holds only in-frame clones and misses some; the assay was immunoSEQ multiplex PCR. The sample includes around 190,000 clones, approximately 86% of them seen just once. Sequencing was performed on PBMCs. These TCRs come from a woman aged 18-29 years in good health and CMV-seronegative. The CDR3 runs from the conserved cysteine through the conserved F or W. Each record gives: J gene, V gene, clone size, D gene, CDR3 protein, CDR3 DNA. The D gene is left open where the match is weak. Size values are once, few and many counts, or a class for expanded clones, and some rows have none.

>TRBJ2-1|TRBV28|NA|TRBD2
CASRAGTSGGSYNEQFF
TGTGCCAGCAGAGCAGGGACTAGCGGGGGCTCCTACAATGAGCAGTTCTTC
>TRBJ1-2|TRBV6-5|once|NA
CASSLQINYGYTF
TGTGCCAGCAGTCTACAGATAAACTATGGCTACACCTTC
>TRBJ2-2|TRBV7-2|NA|TRBD2
CASSLGLAFDGELFF
TGTGCCAGCAGCTTGGGACTAGCTTTTGACGGGGAGCTGTTTTTT
>TRBJ2-5|TRBV4-1|NA|NA
CASSRGGSETQYF
TGCGCCAGCAGCCGGGGAGGTAGCGAGACCCAGTACTTC
>TRBJ2-7|TRBV4-1|NA|TRBD2
CASSQEPTSGSSYEQYF
TGCGCCAGCAGCCAAGAACCGACTAGCGGGAGTAGTTACGAGCAGTACTTC
>TRBJ2-1|TRBV30|NA|NA
CAWSVDRSSDISYNEQFF
TGTGCCTGGAGTGTGGACAGAAGCTCGGATATTTCCTACAATGAGCAGTTCTTC
>TRBJ2-5|TRBV30|NA|TRBD1
CAWSRDRGMQETQYF
TGTGCCTGGAGTCGGGACAGGGGCATGCAGGAGACCCAGTACTTC
>TRBJ2-1|TRBV2|once|TRBD2
CASSAGGSYNEQFF
TGTGCCAGCAGTGCGGGGGGATCCTACAATGAGCAGTTCTTC
>TRBJ2-2|TRBV27|NA|TRBD2
CASSPSGGTGELFF
TGTGCCAGCAGTCCTAGCGGGGGTACCGGGGAGCTGTTTTTT
>TRBJ1-2|TRBV6-1|NA|NA
CASVGGGSGSYGYTF
TGTGCCAGCGTGGGGGGGGGCTCTGGTAGCTATGGCTACACCTTC
>TRBJ2-3|TRBV9|NA|NA
CASSVARGRGTDTQYF
TGTGCCAGCAGCGTAGCTCGAGGGAGAGGCACAGATACGCAGTATTTT
>TRBJ2-7|TRBV5-4|NA|TRBD2
CASSLIGGGFHEQYF
TGTGCCAGCAGCTTGATTGGGGGAGGGTTCCACGAGCAGTACTTC
>TRBJ1-1|TRBV4-2|NA|NA
CASSQRGGRTEAFF
TGTGCCAGCAGCCAAAGGGGGGGGAGGACTGAAGCTTTCTTT
>TRBJ1-1|TRBV11-2|NA|NA
CASSLDRWGGGTEAFF
TGTGCCAGCAGCTTAGACAGATGGGGCGGCGGCACTGAAGCTTTCTTT
>TRBJ1-2|TRBV6-1|NA|NA
CASSQQTGRDYGYTF
TGTGCCAGCAGTCAGCAGACAGGACGGGATTATGGCTACACCTTC